A single sample is the source of the 15 T cell receptor beta chains below, sequenced in a study of T cell responses to AZD1222 COVID-19 vaccine. Sequenced by immunoSEQ multiplex PCR; TCRdb stores in-frame clones only, minus some. The profile covers some 150,000 clones, with roughly nine tenths appearing a single time and more than 2.5% taken by the ten largest. The source was peripheral blood, collected on day 0 of AZD1222 vaccination. The receptors stem from an adult in good health.

The chain carries TRBV12-3 or TRBV12-4 and TRBJ2-1; D remains ambiguous. This CDR3 has 13 amino acids. V dropped 1 base and J dropped 6 bases, with 7 bases sitting between them. Here the CDR3 reads CASSLGPLNEQFF. The DNA of the CDR3 is TGTGCCAGCAGTTTAGGACCCCTCAATGAGCAGTTCTTC.

This clone was observed a single time. The chain is built from TRBV7-9 and TRBJ2-2; possibly TRBD1 for D (6 bases). Between the trimmed V and J ends, which lost 1 base and 3 bases, there was a span of 9 bases. The CDR3 runs to 15 residues. The germline V gene encodes CDR1 SEHNR and CDR2 FQNEAQ (reference sequence). CDR3 amino acids: CASSLVNRDTGELFF. DNA of the CDR3: TGTGCCAGCAGCTTAGTTAACAGGGACACCGGGGAGCTGTTTTTT.

The chain couples TRBV9 to TRBJ2-1, with D possibly being TRBD2 (7 bases). The V gene's germline CDR1 is SGDLS and CDR2 YYNGEE. Deletions cut 4 bases from V and 0 bases from J, with 17 bases between. The CDR3 runs to 17 residues. The CDR3 DNA sequence: TGTGCCAGCAGCCCCTGGGGGGGCGGCAGCTCCTACAATGAGCAGTTCTTC. It encodes CASSPWGGGSSYNEQFF. The full variable domain, completed using reference TRBV9 and TRBJ2-1, is DSGVTQTPKHLITATGQRVTLRCSPRSGDLSVYWYQQSLDQGLQFLIQYYNGEERAKGNILERFSAQQFPDLHSELNLSSLELGDSALYFCASSPWGGGSSYNEQFFGPGTRLTVL.

The chain recombines TRBV29-1 with TRBJ2-1, with unresolved D. This CDR3 region has 11 residues. V dropped 4 bases and J dropped 9 bases, with 10 bases sitting between them. Germline V gene sequence: CDR1 SQVTM, CDR2 ANQGSEA. The DNA of the CDR3 is TGCAGCGTTGCGTGGGGAAGTGAGCAGTTCTTC. Translated: CSVAWGSEQFF.

This CDR3 reads CASTDRWSGSYNSPLHF. The CDR3 DNA reads TGTGCCAGTACGGACAGGTGGTCGGGATCCTATAATTCACCCCTCCACTTT. The chain carries TRBV19 and TRBJ1-6, with 7 bases fitting TRBD1. Germline trimming cut 7 bases from V and 1 base from J; bases unmatched to any gene: 10. CDR1 is LNHDA and CDR2 is SQIVND in the germline V gene (reference sequence). The CDR3 extends over 17 amino acids.

The chain recombines TRBV2 with TRBJ2-7; D gene ambiguous. The germline V gene encodes CDR1 SNHLY and CDR2 FYNNEI. This CDR3 spans 13 amino acids. The germline V and J ends were trimmed by 6 bases and 0 bases, with 9 bases remaining between them. For the CDR3, the DNA is TGTGCCAGCAGAAGAAGGGACTCCTACGAGCAGTACTTC. Translation gives CASRRRDSYEQYF.

The V and J genes are TRBV5-4 and TRBJ2-2; 7 bases map to TRBD2. From germline, CDR1 is SGHNT and CDR2 YYREEE (reference sequence). The junction had 4 bases not matched to a gene; V was cut back by 0 bases and J by 8 bases. The CDR3 contains 14 residues. CDR3 residues: CASSLGLAFGELFF. The DNA of the CDR3 is TGTGCCAGCAGCTTGGGACTAGCTTTTGGGGAGCTGTTTTTT.

The chain links TRBV4-1 to TRBJ2-3, with TRBD2 matching over 10 bases. Germline lookup yields CDR1 MGHRA and CDR2 YSYEKL. V shed 6 bases, J shed 7 bases, and the junction held 13 bases outside the gene matches. The CDR3 runs 16 residues. The CDR3 DNA reads TGCGCCAGCAGTGTACCAAGCGGGAGGGCCCCCTATACGCAGTATTTT. This translates into CASSVPSGRAPYTQYF.

This clone has a single count. The J gene is TRBJ1-1, the V gene TRBV14; D remains ambiguous. In germline, CDR1 is SGHDN, CDR2 FVKESK. The CDR3 sequence is 14 residues long. Deletions cut 1 base from V and 4 bases from J, with 10 bases between. This CDR3 is CASSQGAPLTEAFF. Here the CDR3 DNA reads TGTGCCAGCAGCCAAGGAGCGCCCCTCACTGAAGCTTTCTTT.

This chain uses TRBV6-4 with TRBJ1-1; 8 bases align to TRBD1. After removal of 0 bases from V and 0 bases from J, the junction contained 6 bases not matched to a gene. The CDR3 loop spans 17 amino acids. CDR1 is MRHNA and CDR2 is SNTAGT in the germline V gene. The CDR3 DNA is TGTGCCAGCAGTGACTCGGGCAGGGGGCGGGTGAACACTGAAGCTTTCTTT. Its protein is CASSDSGRGRVNTEAFF.

The CDR3 protein is CASSPGLDRTDTQYF. CDR3 nucleotides: TGTGCCAGCAGCCCGGGACTAGACCGCACAGATACGCAGTATTTT. The genes are TRBV4-2 and TRBJ2-3; 8 nucleotides line up with TRBD2. CDR3 length: 15 residues. Trimming took 4 bases from V and 1 from J; bases not matched to a gene: 4. Germline-derived CDR1 and CDR2 are LGHNA and YNFKEQ.

This rearrangement joins TRBV15 to TRBJ2-1, with D tentatively TRBD1 (6 bases). Trimming left V 2 bases short and J 1 base short, with 9 bases between. CDR1 and CDR2 (germline): LNHNV, YYDKDF (reference sequence). CDR3 length: 15 amino acids. The DNA for the CDR3 is TGTGCCACCAGCAGAAGGACAGTTTCCTACAATGAGCAGTTCTTC. This encodes CATSRRTVSYNEQFF.

The chain recombines TRBV7-3 with TRBJ2-1, with 9 bases that match TRBD2. Germline V lookup: CDR1 SGHTA, CDR2 FQGTGA. The CDR3 extends over 18 amino acids. With V trimmed by 2 bases and J by 1 base, 9 bases remained unmatched. Here the CDR3 reads CASSLVGVREGSYNEQFF. The CDR3 nucleotides are TGTGCCAGCAGCTTAGTCGGGGTGCGGGAGGGATCCTACAATGAGCAGTTCTTC.

In its sample, this clone was seen once. The V gene is TRBV3-1 (or the pseudogene TRBV3-2), the J gene TRBJ1-1; D is unclear. CDR3 length: 12 amino acids. The germline gives CDR1 LGHDT, CDR2 YNNKEL (reference sequence). The germline V and J ends were trimmed by 5 bases and 4 bases, with 8 bases remaining between them. As DNA, the CDR3 is TGTGCCAGCAGCGCCGTCGGCACTGAAGCTTTCTTT. This codes for CASSAVGTEAFF.

V is TRBV3-1 (or the pseudogene TRBV3-2) and J is TRBJ2-1, with a possible D match to TRBD2 (5 bases). The V and J ends lost 1 base and 8 bases respectively, with 12 bases between them. The CDR3 is 14 amino acids. Per the germline V gene, CDR1 is LGHDT and CDR2 is YNNKEL (reference sequence). CDR3 region: CASSQVPWGDEQFF. The DNA of the CDR3 is TGTGCCAGCAGCCAAGTGCCTTGGGGAGATGAGCAGTTCTTC.